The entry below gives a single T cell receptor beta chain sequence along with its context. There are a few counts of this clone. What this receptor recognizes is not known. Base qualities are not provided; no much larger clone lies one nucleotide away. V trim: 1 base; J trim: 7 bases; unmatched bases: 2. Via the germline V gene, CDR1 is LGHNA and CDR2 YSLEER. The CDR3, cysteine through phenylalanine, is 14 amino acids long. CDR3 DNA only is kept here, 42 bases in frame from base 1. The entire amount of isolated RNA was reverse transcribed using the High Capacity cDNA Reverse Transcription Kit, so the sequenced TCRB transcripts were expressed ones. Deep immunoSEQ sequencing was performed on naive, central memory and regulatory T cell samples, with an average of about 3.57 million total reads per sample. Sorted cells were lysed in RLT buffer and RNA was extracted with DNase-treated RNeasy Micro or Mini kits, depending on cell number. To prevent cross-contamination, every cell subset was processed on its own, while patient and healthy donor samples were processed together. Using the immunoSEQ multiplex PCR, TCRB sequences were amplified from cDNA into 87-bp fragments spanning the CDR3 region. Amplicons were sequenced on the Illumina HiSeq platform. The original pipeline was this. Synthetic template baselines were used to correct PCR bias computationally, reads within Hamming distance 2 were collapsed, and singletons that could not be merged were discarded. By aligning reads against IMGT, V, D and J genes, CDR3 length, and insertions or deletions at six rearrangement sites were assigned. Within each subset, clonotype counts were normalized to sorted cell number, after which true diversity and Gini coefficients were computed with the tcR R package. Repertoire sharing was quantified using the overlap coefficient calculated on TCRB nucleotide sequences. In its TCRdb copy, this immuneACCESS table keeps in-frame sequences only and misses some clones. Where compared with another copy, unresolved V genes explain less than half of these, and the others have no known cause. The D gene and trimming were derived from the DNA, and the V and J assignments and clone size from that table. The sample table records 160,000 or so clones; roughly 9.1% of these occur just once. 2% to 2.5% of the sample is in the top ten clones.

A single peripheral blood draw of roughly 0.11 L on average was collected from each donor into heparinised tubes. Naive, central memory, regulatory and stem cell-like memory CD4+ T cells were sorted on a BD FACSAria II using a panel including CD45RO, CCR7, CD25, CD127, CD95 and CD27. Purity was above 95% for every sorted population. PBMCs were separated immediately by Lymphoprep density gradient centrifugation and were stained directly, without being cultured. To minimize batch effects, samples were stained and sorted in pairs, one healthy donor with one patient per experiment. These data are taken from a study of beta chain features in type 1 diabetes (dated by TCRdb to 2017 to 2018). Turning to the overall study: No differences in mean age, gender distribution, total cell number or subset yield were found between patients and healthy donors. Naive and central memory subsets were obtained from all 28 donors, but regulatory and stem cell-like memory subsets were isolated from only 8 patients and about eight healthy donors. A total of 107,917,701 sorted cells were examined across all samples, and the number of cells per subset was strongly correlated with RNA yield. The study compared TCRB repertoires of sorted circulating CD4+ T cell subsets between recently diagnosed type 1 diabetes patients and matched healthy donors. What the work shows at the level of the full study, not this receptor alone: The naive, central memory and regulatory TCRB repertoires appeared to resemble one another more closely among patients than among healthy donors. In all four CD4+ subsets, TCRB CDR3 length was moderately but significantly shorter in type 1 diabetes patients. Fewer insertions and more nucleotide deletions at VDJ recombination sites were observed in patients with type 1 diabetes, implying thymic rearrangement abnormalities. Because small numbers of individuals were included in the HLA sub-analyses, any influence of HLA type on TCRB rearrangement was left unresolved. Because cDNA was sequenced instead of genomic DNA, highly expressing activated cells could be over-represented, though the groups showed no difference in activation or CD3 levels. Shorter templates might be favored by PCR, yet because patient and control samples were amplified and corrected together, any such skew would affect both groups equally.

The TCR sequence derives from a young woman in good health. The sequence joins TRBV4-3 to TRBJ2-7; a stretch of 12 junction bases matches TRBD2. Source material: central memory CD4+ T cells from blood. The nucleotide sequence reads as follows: TGCGCCAGCAGCCAAGGACTAGCGGGGGATGAGCAGTACTTC. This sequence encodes CASSQGLAGDEQYF.